This note documents a single T cell receptor (beta chain) sequence. What it binds is not known. Deletions cut 1 base from V and 1 base from J, with 12 bases between. The CDR3 has 16 amino acids. Germline values: CDR1 SGHDN, CDR2 FVKESK. These data are taken from a study of T-cell memory formation after mild COVID-19. Across the study: Most TCR clusters belonged to a single donor.

Researchers used 5'RACE with constant-segment primers to make TCR alpha and TCR beta cDNA libraries that carry sample barcodes and UMIs. A single record per CDR3 protein comes from TCRdb applying MiXCR to the 5' RACE reads. Found here are around 530,000 distinct CDR3 sequences, roughly a fifth of them singletons; the top ten hold roughly 8.3%. Study-level points and caveats: Clones that shrank (day 15 to 85) were balanced CD4/CD8, whereas later expanders leaned CD4+.

This chain links TRBV14 with TRBJ2-3; D is undetermined. Source material: PBMCs or a T cell subset sorted from them (not recorded which). This TCR derives from an adult woman who had mild COVID-19 (a few samples of this study predate the infection). Cell type and time point are not known. CDR3 protein: CASSQGSGLRTDTQYF. The CDR3 DNA reads as TGTGCCAGCAGCCAAGGCAGTGGGCTTCGCACAGATACGCAGTATTTT.